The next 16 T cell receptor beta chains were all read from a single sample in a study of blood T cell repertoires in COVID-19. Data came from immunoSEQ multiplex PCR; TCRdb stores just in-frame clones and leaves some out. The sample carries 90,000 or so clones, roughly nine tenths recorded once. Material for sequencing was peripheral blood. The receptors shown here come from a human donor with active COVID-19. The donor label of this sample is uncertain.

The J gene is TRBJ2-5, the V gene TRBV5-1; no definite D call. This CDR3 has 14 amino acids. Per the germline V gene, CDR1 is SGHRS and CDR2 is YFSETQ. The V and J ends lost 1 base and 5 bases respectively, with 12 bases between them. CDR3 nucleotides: TGCGCCAGCAGCTTGATTCAGGTGTCGGAGACCCAGTACTTC. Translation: CASSLIQVSETQYF.

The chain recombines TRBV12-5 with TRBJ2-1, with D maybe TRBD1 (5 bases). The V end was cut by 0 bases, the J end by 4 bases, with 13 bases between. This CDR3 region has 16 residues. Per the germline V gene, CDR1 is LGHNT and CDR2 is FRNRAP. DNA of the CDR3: TGTGCTAGTGGTTTGGTTGCAGGGTTTCGTTACAATGAGCAGTTCTTC. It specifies CASGLVAGFRYNEQFF.

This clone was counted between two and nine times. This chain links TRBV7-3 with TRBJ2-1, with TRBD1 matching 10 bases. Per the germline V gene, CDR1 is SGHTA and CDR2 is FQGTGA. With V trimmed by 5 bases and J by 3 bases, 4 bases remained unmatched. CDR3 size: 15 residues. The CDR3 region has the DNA TGTGCCAGCAGCCCGGGACAGGGGAGCTACAATGAGCAGTTCTTC. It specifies CASSPGQGSYNEQFF.

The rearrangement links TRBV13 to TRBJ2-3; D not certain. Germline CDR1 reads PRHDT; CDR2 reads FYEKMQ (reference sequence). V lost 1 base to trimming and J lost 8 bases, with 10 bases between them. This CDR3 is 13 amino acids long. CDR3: CASSLEVRGTQYF. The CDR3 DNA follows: TGTGCCAGCAGCTTAGAGGTACGCGGTACGCAGTATTTT.

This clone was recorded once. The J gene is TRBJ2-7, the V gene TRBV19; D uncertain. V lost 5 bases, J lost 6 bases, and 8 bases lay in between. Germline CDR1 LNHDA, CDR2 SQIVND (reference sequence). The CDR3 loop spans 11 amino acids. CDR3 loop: CASSEDTEQYF. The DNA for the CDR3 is TGTGCCAGTAGTGAAGACACCGAGCAGTACTTC.

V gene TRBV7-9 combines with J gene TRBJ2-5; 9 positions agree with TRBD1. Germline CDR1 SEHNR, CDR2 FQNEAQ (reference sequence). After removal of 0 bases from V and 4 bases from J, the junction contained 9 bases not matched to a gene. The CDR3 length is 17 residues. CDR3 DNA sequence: TGTGCCAGCAGCTTAGCAGTCGGGACAGGGAATGGAGAGACCCAGTACTTC. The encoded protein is CASSLAVGTGNGETQYF.

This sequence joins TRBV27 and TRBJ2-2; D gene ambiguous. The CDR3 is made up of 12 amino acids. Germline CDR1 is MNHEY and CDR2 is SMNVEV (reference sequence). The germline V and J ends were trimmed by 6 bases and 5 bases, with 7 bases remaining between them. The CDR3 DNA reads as TGTGCCAGCAGGCGAGCGACCGGGGAGCTGTTTTTT. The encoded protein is CASRRATGELFF.

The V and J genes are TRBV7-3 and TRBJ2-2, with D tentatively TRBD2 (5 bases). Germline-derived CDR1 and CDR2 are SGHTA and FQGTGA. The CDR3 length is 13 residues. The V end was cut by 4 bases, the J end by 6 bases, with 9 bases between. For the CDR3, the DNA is TGTGCCAGCAGCTCGACTATCTCCGGGGAGCTGTTTTTT. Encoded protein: CASSSTISGELFF.

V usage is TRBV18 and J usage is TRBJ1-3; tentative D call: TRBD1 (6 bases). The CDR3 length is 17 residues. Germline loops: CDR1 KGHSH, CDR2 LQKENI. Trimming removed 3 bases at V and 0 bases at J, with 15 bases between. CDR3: CASSPQGQRFSGNTIYF. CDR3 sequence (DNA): TGTGCCAGCTCACCCCAAGGACAGCGATTCTCTGGAAACACCATATATTTT.

Written as DNA, the CDR3 is TGCGCCAGCAGCTTGCACAGGAAAGAGACCCAGTACTTC. This gives the protein CASSLHRKETQYF. The V call is TRBV5-1, the J call TRBJ2-5; tentative D call: TRBD1 (5 bases). This CDR3 has 13 residues. V was trimmed by 1 base and J by 3 bases, leaving 7 bases between them. Germline V gene lookup returns CDR1 SGHRS and CDR2 YFSETQ.

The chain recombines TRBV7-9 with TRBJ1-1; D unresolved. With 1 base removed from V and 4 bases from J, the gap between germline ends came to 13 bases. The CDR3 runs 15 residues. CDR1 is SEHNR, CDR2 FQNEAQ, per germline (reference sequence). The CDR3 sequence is CASSLELVGVTEAFF. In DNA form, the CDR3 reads TGTGCCAGCAGCTTAGAATTAGTGGGAGTCACTGAAGCTTTCTTT.

The DNA of the CDR3 is TGTGCCAGCAGCCCACCAGGTTACGAGCAGTACTTC. As protein: CASSPPGYEQYF. The V gene is TRBV7-9, the J gene TRBJ2-7, with no clear D. Germline V gene data show CDR1 as SEHNR and CDR2 as FQNEAQ (reference sequence). Trimming took off 5 bases at V and 4 bases at J, with 9 bases between the two ends. CDR3 length: 12 residues.

The CDR3, as DNA: TGTGCCAGCAGCTTTCGACAGGGAACTGAAGCTTTCTTT. Translating it yields CASSFRQGTEAFF. J is TRBJ1-1 and V is TRBV7-7, with 7 bases aligning to TRBD1. The CDR3 has 13 residues. Germline-derived CDR1 and CDR2 are SSHAT and FNYEAQ (reference sequence). V dropped 3 bases and J dropped 5; count of bases not matched to a gene: 3.

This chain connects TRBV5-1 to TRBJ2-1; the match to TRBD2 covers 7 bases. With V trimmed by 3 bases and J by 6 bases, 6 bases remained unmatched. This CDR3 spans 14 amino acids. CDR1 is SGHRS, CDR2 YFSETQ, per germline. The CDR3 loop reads CASSYGVAGNEQFF. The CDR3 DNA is TGCGCCAGCAGCTATGGAGTAGCGGGCAATGAGCAGTTCTTC. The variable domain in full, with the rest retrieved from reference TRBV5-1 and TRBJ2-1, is KAGVTQTPRYLIKTRGQQVTLSCSPISGHRSVSWYQQTPGQGLQFLFEYFSETQRNKGNFPGRFSGRQFSNSRSEMNVSTLELGDSALYLCASSYGVAGNEQFFGPGTRLTVL.

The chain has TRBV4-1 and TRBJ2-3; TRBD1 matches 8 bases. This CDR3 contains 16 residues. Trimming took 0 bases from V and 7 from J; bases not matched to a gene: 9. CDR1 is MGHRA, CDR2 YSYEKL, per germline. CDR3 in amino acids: CASSQEPGTGDNTQYF. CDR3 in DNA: TGCGCCAGCAGCCAAGAACCCGGGACAGGTGACAATACGCAGTATTTT.

CDR3 DNA sequence: TGTGCCAGCAGCCCGCCGGGACAGGGGACCCACGAGCAGTACTTC. It is translated as CASSPPGQGTHEQYF. The gene calls are TRBV7-9 and TRBJ2-7; 10 positions agree with TRBD1. The CDR3 has 15 residues. Germline V lookup: CDR1 SEHNR, CDR2 FQNEAQ (reference sequence). Trimming took 5 bases from V and 5 from J; bases not matched to a gene: 9.